This T cell receptor beta chain came from a study of cytomegalovirus exposure and HLA in healthy donors. Study context: The early release's HLA-typed donors yielded 80 million to 95 million unique TCRs.

Use of 60 Vbeta and 13 Jbeta primers characterized the PCR. Generated by immunoSEQ multiplex PCR, the TCRdb table keeps only in-frame clones and is missing some. This table has under 200,000 clones, around 77% appearing once. The V gene's germline CDR1 is SGHRS and CDR2 YFSETQ. There are 13 residues in the CDR3. The V and J ends lost 5 bases and 3 bases, in that order; junction bases with no gene match: 3. The chain employs TRBV5-1 and TRBJ1-1, with 8 nucleotides matching TRBD1. Sample: PBMCs. The sequence derives from a female donor in good health and CMV-seronegative. CDR3: CASRTTGDTEAFF. CDR3 in DNA: TGCGCCAGCAGAACGACAGGGGACACTGAAGCTTTCTTT.